The sequence of this TCR beta chain was determined in a study of T-cell memory formation after mild COVID-19. This clonotype appeared a few times. TCRdb fed the 5' RACE reads into MiXCR, producing one record per CDR3 protein. The data hold under 300,000 distinct CDR3 sequences, with around 17% observed a single time. Germline lookup yields CDR1 SGHRS and CDR2 YFSETQ. This CDR3 spans 13 amino acids. Trimming took 5 bases from V and 2 from J, leaving 9 bases between them. V is TRBV5-1 and J is TRBJ2-3; TRBD1 is a possible D gene (6 bases). The source is a man younger than 35 who had mild COVID-19 (a few samples of this study predate the infection). Cell type and time point are not known. Sequencing was performed on PBMCs or a T cell subset sorted from them (not recorded which). The CDR3 here is CASRTGNTDTQYF. In DNA form, the CDR3 reads TGCGCCAGCAGAACAGGGAACACAGATACGCAGTATTTT.